Following are 3 T cell receptor beta chains from one sample sequenced in a study of graft-versus-host responses after intestinal transplantation. What these receptors recognize is not known. Clones were sequenced by immunoSEQ multiplex PCR, and TCRdb holds only the in-frame ones, with some missing. The sample holds about 86,000 clones, about 85% seen once. The sequencing here drew on unstimulated CD4+ T cells sorted from spleen or lymph node cells, taken before transplant. These receptors all stem from a human donor who was the organ donor for an intestinal transplant.

CDR3 sequence reads: CASSFRDRVQNEKLFF. CDR3 nucleotide sequence: TGTGCCAGCAGCTTCCGGGACAGGGTACAGAATGAAAAACTGTTTTTT. The chain uses TRBV5-5 and TRBJ1-4, with 9 nucleotides matching TRBD1. Trimming took 2 bases from V and 5 from J; bases not matched to a gene: 7. The CDR3 contains 16 residues. Germline V gene sequence: CDR1 SGHKS, CDR2 YYEKEE (reference sequence).

The chain couples TRBV20-1 to TRBJ2-1, with D unresolved. Trimming took off 5 bases at V and 10 bases at J, with 12 bases between the two ends. The CDR3 has 11 residues. The germline gives CDR1 DFQATT, CDR2 SNEGSKA (reference sequence). CDR3 loop: CSAGDSLEQFF. The CDR3 DNA follows: TGCAGTGCTGGCGACTCGCTCGAGCAGTTCTTC.

The genes are TRBV4-2 and TRBJ2-1; 10 nucleotides agree with TRBD2. The CDR3 has 17 amino acids. The junction had 5 bases not matched to a gene; V was cut back by 0 bases and J by 3 bases. Per germline, CDR1 LGHNA and CDR2 YNFKEQ. The CDR3 DNA is TGTGCCAGCAGCCAAGATAGCGGGAGGAAGGGCTACAATGAGCAGTTCTTC. Amino acid sequence: CASSQDSGRKGYNEQFF.